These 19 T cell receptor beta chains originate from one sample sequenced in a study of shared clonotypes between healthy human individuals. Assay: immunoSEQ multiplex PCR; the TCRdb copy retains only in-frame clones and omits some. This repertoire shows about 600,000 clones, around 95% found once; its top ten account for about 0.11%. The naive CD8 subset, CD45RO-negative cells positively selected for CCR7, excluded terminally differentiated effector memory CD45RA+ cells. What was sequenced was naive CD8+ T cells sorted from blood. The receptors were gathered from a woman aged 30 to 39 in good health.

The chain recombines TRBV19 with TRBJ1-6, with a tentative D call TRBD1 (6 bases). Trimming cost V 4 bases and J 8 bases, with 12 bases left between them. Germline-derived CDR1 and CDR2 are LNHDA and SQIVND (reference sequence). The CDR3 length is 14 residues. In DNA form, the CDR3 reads TGTGCCAGTAGTAACCGGGACACTTATTCACCCCTCCACTTT. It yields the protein CASSNRDTYSPLHF.

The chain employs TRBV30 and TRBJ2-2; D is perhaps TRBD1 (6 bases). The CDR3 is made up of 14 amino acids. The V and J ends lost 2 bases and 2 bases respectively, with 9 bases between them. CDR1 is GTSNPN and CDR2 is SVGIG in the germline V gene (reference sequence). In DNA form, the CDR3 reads TGTGCCTGGAGTAGGGGGACAAACACCGGGGAGCTGTTTTTT. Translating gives CAWSRGTNTGELFF.

The CDR3 here is CASSLRVNANTGELFF. The CDR3 coding sequence is TGTGCCAGCAGCCTTAGGGTTAACGCGAACACCGGGGAGCTGTTTTTT. This chain uses TRBV28 with TRBJ2-2; unclear D gene. The V gene lost 6 bases and the J gene lost 0 bases, with 14 bases spanning the gap. CDR1 and CDR2 (germline): MDHEN, SYDVKM. This CDR3 spans 16 amino acids.

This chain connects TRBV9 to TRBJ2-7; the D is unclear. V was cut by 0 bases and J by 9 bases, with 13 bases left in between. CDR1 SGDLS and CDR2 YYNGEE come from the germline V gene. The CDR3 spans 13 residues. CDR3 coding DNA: TGTGCCAGCAGCGTAGACATCACGGGCGGGCAGTACTTC. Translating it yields CASSVDITGGQYF.

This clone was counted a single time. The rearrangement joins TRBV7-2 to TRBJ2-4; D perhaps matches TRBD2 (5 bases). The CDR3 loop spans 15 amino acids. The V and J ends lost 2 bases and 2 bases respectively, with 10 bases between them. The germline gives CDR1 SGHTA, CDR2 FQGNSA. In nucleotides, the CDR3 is TGTGCCAGCAGCTTACTAGCACATTCCAAAAACATTCAGTACTTC. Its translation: CASSLLAHSKNIQYF.

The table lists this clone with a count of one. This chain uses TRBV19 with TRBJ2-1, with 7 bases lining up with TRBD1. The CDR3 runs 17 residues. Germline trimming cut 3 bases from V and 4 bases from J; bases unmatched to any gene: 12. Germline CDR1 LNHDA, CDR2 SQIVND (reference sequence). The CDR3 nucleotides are TGTGCCAGTAGTATCTATCAGACAGGGTGGGGGTACAATGAGCAGTTCTTC. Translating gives CASSIYQTGWGYNEQFF.

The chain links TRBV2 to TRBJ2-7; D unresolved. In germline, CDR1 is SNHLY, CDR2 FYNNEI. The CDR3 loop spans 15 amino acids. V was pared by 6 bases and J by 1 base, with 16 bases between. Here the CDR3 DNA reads TGTGCCAGCAGGGCATGGGTGGGCCAATCCTACGAGCAGTACTTC. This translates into CASRAWVGQSYEQYF.

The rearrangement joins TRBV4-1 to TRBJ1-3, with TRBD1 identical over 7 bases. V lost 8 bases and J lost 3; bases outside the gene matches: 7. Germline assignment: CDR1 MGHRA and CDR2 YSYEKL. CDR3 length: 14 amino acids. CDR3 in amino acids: CASGEGAFGNTIYF. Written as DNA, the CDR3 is TGCGCCAGCGGAGAGGGGGCGTTTGGAAACACCATATATTTT.

As DNA, the CDR3 is TGTGCCAGCAGTCCACACCCAGATTCCTACGAGCAGTACTTC. Amino acids: CASSPHPDSYEQYF. The chain employs TRBV28 and TRBJ2-7; no clear D. Germline V lookup: CDR1 MDHEN, CDR2 SYDVKM. V lost 5 bases to trimming and J lost 1 base, with 12 bases between them. The CDR3 spans 14 residues.

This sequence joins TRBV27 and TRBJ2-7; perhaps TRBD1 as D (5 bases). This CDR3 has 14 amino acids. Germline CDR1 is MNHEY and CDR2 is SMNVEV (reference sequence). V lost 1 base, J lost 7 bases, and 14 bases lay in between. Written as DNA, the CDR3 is TGTGCCAGCAGTTTATGGGGCCTACTTGGGGAGCAGTACTTC. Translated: CASSLWGLLGEQYF.

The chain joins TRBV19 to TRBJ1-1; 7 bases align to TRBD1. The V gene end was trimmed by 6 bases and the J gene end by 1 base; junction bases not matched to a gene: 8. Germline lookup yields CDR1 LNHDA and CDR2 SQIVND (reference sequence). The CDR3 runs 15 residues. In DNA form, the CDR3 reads TGTGCCAGTAGCTTACAGGGGTCAGGGAACACTGAAGCTTTCTTT. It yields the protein CASSLQGSGNTEAFF.

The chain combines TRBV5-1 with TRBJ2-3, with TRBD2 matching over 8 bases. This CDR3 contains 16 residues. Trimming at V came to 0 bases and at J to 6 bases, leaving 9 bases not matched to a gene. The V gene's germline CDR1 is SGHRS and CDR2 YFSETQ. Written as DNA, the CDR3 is TGCGCCAGCAGCTTGGTGCCGGGAGGGCGCGTTGATACGCAGTATTTT. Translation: CASSLVPGGRVDTQYF.

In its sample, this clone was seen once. CDR3 protein: CASSPSRDPQHF. The CDR3 nucleotides read TGTGCCAGCAGTCCTAGCCGGGACCCCCAGCATTTT. This chain connects TRBV28 to TRBJ1-5, with D perhaps matching TRBD1 (5 bases). The CDR3 loop spans 12 amino acids. CDR1 and CDR2 from the germline V gene are MDHEN and SYDVKM. V gave up 5 bases and J gave up 10 bases, with 12 bases separating them. Full variable domain (missing parts from reference TRBV28 and TRBJ1-5): DVKVTQSSRYLVKRTGEKVFLECVQDMDHENMFWYRQDPGLGLRLIYFSYDVKMKEKGDIPEGYSVSREKKERFSLILESASTNQTSMYLCASSPSRDPQHFGDGTRLSIL.

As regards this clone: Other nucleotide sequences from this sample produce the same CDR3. Here the CDR3 DNA reads TGTGCCAGCAGTTCGGGACAGAGCTACGAGCAGTACTTC. Translating gives CASSSGQSYEQYF. This chain joins TRBV27 and TRBJ2-7, with 7 bases fitting TRBD1. CDR3 length: 13 residues. V lost 4 bases to trimming and J lost 3 bases; unmatched junction nucleotides: 3. Germline V gene data show CDR1 as MNHEY and CDR2 as SMNVEV (reference sequence).

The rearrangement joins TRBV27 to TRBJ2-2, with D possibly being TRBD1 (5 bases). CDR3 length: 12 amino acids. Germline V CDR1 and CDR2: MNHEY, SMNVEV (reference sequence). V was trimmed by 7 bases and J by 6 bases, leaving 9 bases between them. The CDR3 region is CASTARAGELFF. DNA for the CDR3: TGTGCCAGCACAGCCAGGGCCGGGGAGCTGTTTTTT.

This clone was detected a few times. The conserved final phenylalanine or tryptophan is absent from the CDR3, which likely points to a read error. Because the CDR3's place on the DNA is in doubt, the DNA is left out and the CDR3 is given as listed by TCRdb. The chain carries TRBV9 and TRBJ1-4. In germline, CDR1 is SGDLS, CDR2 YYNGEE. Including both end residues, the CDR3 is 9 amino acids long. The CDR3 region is CASKPRLPI.

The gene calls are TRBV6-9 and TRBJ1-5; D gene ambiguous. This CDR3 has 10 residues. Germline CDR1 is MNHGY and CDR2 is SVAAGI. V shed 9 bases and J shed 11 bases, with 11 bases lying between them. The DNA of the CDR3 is TGTGCCAGTACTGTCGCAGCCCAGCATTTT. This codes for CASTVAAQHF.

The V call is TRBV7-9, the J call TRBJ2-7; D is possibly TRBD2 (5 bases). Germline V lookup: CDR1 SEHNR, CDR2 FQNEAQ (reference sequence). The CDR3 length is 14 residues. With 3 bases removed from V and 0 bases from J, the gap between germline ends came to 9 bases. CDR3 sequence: CASSFPLVSYEQYF. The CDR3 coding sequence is TGTGCCAGCAGCTTTCCACTAGTCTCCTACGAGCAGTACTTC. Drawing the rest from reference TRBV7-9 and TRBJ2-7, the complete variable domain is DTGVSQNPRHKITKRGQNVTFRCDPISEHNRLYWYRQTLGQGPEFLTYFQNEAQLEKSRLLSDRFSAERPKGSFSTLEIQRTEQGDSAMYLCASSFPLVSYEQYFGPGTRLTVT.

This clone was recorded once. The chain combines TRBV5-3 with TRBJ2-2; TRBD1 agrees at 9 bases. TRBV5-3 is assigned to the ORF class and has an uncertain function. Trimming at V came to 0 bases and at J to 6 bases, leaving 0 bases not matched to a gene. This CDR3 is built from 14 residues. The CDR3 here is CARSLGQGAGELFF. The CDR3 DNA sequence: TGTGCCAGAAGCTTGGGACAGGGGGCCGGGGAGCTGTTTTTT.